These 21 T cell receptor beta chains originate from one sample sequenced in a study of CD8+ T cells in alopecia areata. In each case, RNA was isolated and then reverse transcribed into cDNA as the sequencing template. TCRdb's table, derived via immunoSEQ multiplex PCR, lists solely in-frame clones and lacks some. The sample carries 150,000 to 160,000 clones, approximately 53% recorded once. This specimen consisted of CD8+ T cells sorted from blood, obtained at week 0. The receptors stem from a human donor with alopecia areata.

The chain has TRBV25-1 and TRBJ1-2, with D tentatively TRBD1 (6 bases). The CDR3 spans 12 residues. CDR1 MGHDK and CDR2 SYGVNS come from the germline V gene. V was cut by 3 bases and J by 7 bases, with 9 bases left in between. DNA for the CDR3: TGTGCCAGCAGTGACGGGACAATTGGCTACACCTTC. As protein: CASSDGTIGYTF.

This chain joins TRBV15 and TRBJ1-6; 9 bases line up with TRBD1. Germline V gene data show CDR1 as LNHNV and CDR2 as YYDKDF (reference sequence). Trimming removed 2 bases from V and 8 bases from J; junction bases left unmatched: 4. The CDR3 consists of 15 residues. The CDR3 DNA reads TGTGCCACCAGCAGACCGGGACAGGGATATTCACCCCTCCACTTT. This sequence encodes CATSRPGQGYSPLHF.

This clone was counted only a few times. The rearrangement joins TRBV4-3 to TRBJ1-6; tentative D call: TRBD1 (6 bases). The CDR3 contains 15 residues. Germline V gives CDR1 LGHNA, CDR2 YSLEER. The germline V and J ends were trimmed by 0 bases and 9 bases, with 12 bases remaining between them. In nucleotides, the CDR3 is TGCGCCAGCAGCCAAGATGTGGGGGGCTCTTCACCCCTCCACTTT. Protein sequence: CASSQDVGGSSPLHF.

This clone was seen more than once but under ten times. This CDR3 reads CASSLAQGTSGVGSYNEQFF. The CDR3 bases are TGTGCCAGCAGCTTAGCCCAAGGGACTAGCGGGGTCGGCTCCTACAATGAGCAGTTCTTC. The genes are TRBV7-2 and TRBJ2-1; 13 bases align to TRBD2. Per the germline V gene, CDR1 is SGHTA and CDR2 is FQGNSA. Trimming at V came to 0 bases and at J to 0 bases, leaving 8 bases not matched to a gene. The CDR3 has 20 residues.

V gene TRBV4-3 combines with J gene TRBJ2-2; 7 nucleotides line up with TRBD1. Trimming took 0 bases from V and 5 from J; bases not matched to a gene: 9. The CDR3 has 17 residues. Germline assignment: CDR1 LGHNA and CDR2 YSLEER. CDR3 protein: CASSQDFYRGGTGELFF. The CDR3 nucleotides read TGCGCCAGCAGCCAAGATTTCTACAGGGGCGGGACCGGGGAGCTGTTTTTT.

The chain carries TRBV6-6 and TRBJ2-7, with D maybe TRBD1 (5 bases). V lost 9 bases, J lost 4 bases, and 22 bases lay in between. Germline V lookup: CDR1 MNHNY, CDR2 SVGAGI (reference sequence). The CDR3 loop spans 15 amino acids. In DNA, the CDR3 is TGTGCCAGGACCAGGGAAGAGCTTGAGTTTTACGAGCAGTACTTC. It codes for CARTREELEFYEQYF.

This clone has only a few counts. This rearrangement joins TRBV29-1 to TRBJ1-2; tentatively, D is TRBD1 (6 bases). Between the trimmed V and J ends, which lost 6 bases and 0 bases, there was a span of 20 bases. Germline V gene data show CDR1 as SQVTM and CDR2 as ANQGSEA. The CDR3 totals 16 residues. Here the CDR3 DNA reads TGCAGCGTCTGGGGGGGACATCTTCAAGCTAACTATGGCTACACCTTC. Its protein is CSVWGGHLQANYGYTF.

This clone occurred once. This chain links TRBV9 with TRBJ2-5; D unresolved. The CDR3 loop spans 15 amino acids. Trimming removed 0 bases from V and 2 bases from J, with 11 bases in between. The germline V gene encodes CDR1 SGDLS and CDR2 YYNGEE. In nucleotides, the CDR3 is TGTGCCAGCAGCGTAGAAGAGGCTCTACAAGAGACCCAGTACTTC. This codes for CASSVEEALQETQYF.

The table lists this clone with a few counts. The J gene is TRBJ2-1, the V gene TRBV4-3; no clear D gene. V was clipped by 0 bases and J by 7 bases, with 7 bases between them. Germline V gives CDR1 LGHNA, CDR2 YSLEER. The CDR3 sequence is 13 residues long. CDR3 DNA: TGCGCCAGCAGCCAAGATTTACGGAATGAGCAGTTCTTC. As protein: CASSQDLRNEQFF.

The V call is TRBV13, the J call TRBJ2-5, with TRBD2 matching over 11 bases. V was clipped by 4 bases and J by 0 bases; unmatched bases: 4. The V gene's germline CDR1 is PRHDT and CDR2 FYEKMQ (reference sequence). CDR3 length equals 16 residues. In DNA, the CDR3 is TGTGCCAGCAGCTCAAGACTAGCGGGGAACCAAGAGACCCAGTACTTC. This sequence encodes CASSSRLAGNQETQYF.

CDR3 DNA sequence: TGCGCCAGCAGCCCTTCTTTTGGGGGGCATGAGCCCCAGCATTTT. It encodes CASSPSFGGHEPQHF. The chain combines TRBV4-3 with TRBJ1-5, with D perhaps TRBD1 (6 bases). V lost 4 bases to trimming and J lost 8 bases, with 18 bases between them. The CDR3 contains 15 residues. In germline, CDR1 is LGHNA, CDR2 YSLEER.

This clone has more than one count but fewer than ten. The rearrangement uses TRBV9 and TRBJ2-1; D is undetermined. There are 12 residues in the CDR3. In germline, CDR1 is SGDLS, CDR2 YYNGEE. The V and J ends lost 1 base and 5 bases respectively, with 4 bases between them. DNA for the CDR3: TGTGCCAGCAGCGTATATAACAATGAGCAGTTCTTC. Amino acid sequence: CASSVYNNEQFF. Drawing the rest from reference TRBV9 and TRBJ2-1, the complete variable domain is DSGVTQTPKHLITATGQRVTLRCSPRSGDLSVYWYQQSLDQGLQFLIQYYNGEERAKGNILERFSAQQFPDLHSELNLSSLELGDSALYFCASSVYNNEQFFGPGTRLTVL.

The chain recombines TRBV7-2 with TRBJ2-7, with 9 positions matching TRBD1. Unmatched junction bases numbered 2, after V lost 0 bases and J lost 2 bases. This CDR3 comprises 15 residues. Per germline, CDR1 SGHTA and CDR2 FQGNSA. In DNA, the CDR3 is TGTGCCAGCAGCTTAGCCGGGACAGGGACCTACGAGCAGTACTTC. It is translated as CASSLAGTGTYEQYF.

This clone was seen a few times. The chain carries TRBV13 and TRBJ1-5; weak D call: TRBD1 (5 bases). The germline gives CDR1 PRHDT, CDR2 FYEKMQ (reference sequence). The V and J ends lost 8 bases and 5 bases respectively, with 10 bases between them. The CDR3 consists of 12 residues. Written as DNA, the CDR3 is TGTGCCAGCTCCGGGGGAGATCAGCCCCAGCATTTT. Protein: CASSGGDQPQHF.

The V and J genes are TRBV28 and TRBJ1-6, with TRBD1 matching 8 bases. With V trimmed by 10 bases and J by 3 bases, 2 bases remained unmatched. This CDR3 contains 13 residues. In germline, CDR1 is MDHEN, CDR2 SYDVKM. CDR3 region: CATGQGYNSPLHF. CDR3 coding DNA: TGTGCCACCGGACAGGGCTATAATTCACCCCTCCACTTT.

The table lists this clone with a few counts. The chain uses TRBV6-5 and TRBJ2-3; 7 nucleotides line up with TRBD1. The CDR3 consists of 16 residues. Germline CDR1 is MNHEY and CDR2 is SVGAGI. V lost 4 bases and J lost 1; bases outside the gene matches: 8. CDR3 sequence reads: CASSSGTAAGTDTQYF. The CDR3 coding sequence is TGTGCCAGCAGTTCCGGGACAGCCGCGGGCACAGATACGCAGTATTTT.

Points on this clone: A much larger clone sits a single nucleotide away, making a read error possible. The chain recombines TRBV5-6 with TRBJ1-1; D remains ambiguous. This CDR3 spans 11 amino acids. Between the trimmed V and J ends, which lost 2 bases and 5 bases, there was a span of 4 bases. From germline, CDR1 is SGHDT and CDR2 YYEEEE. CDR3 coding DNA: TGTGCCAGCAGCTTCGGAACTGAAGCTTTCTTT. The encoded protein is CASSFGTEAFF.

In regard to this clone: A junction end diverges from the germline sequence, so it may reflect a read error. The CDR3 coding sequence is TGTGCCAGCAGGTTAGGGGAGGGGACGCAGTATTTT. It specifies CASRLGEGTQYF. The V gene is TRBV7-2, the J gene TRBJ2-3; 7 bases are a match to TRBD2. CDR3 size: 12 residues. Germline V gene lookup returns CDR1 SGHTA and CDR2 FQGNSA.

This clone was seen a few times. The V gene is TRBV6-6, the J gene TRBJ1-1; TRBD1 agrees at 9 bases. This CDR3 region has 14 residues. Germline lookup yields CDR1 MNHNY and CDR2 SVGAGI (reference sequence). V gave up 5 bases and J gave up 1 base; unmatched junction bases: 2. DNA for the CDR3: TGTGCCAGCAGTGCGGGACAGGGGAACACTGAAGCTTTCTTT. Translating gives CASSAGQGNTEAFF.

This sequence joins TRBV29-1 and TRBJ1-2; 9 bases are a match to TRBD1. CDR1 and CDR2 (germline): SQVTM, ANQGSEA. The CDR3 is 12 residues long. V trimming: 8 bases; J trimming: 0 bases; junction bases outside the gene matches: 1. CDR3 sequence: CSHRGPNYGYTF. The CDR3 region has the DNA TGCAGCCACAGGGGGCCTAACTATGGCTACACCTTC.

This chain links TRBV2 with TRBJ2-5, with TRBD2 identical over 7 bases. This CDR3 contains 18 residues. CDR1 is SNHLY and CDR2 is FYNNEI in the germline V gene. Unmatched junction bases numbered 12, after V lost 0 bases and J lost 2 bases. The CDR3 region is CASSEALRLASGQETQYF. DNA of the CDR3: TGTGCCAGCAGTGAAGCGCTTAGGTTGGCTAGCGGACAAGAGACCCAGTACTTC. The whole variable domain, filled in from reference TRBV2 and TRBJ2-5, reads EPEVTQTPSHQVTQMGQEVILRCVPISNHLYFYWYRQILGQKVEFLVSFYNNEISEKSEIFDDQFSVERPDGSNFTLKIRSTKLEDSAMYFCASSEALRLASGQETQYFGPGTRLLVL.